The clone carrying this T cell receptor (beta chain) turned up a few times. Its antigen is not identified. This sample is part of a study of early T cells in non-severe SARS-CoV-2 infection. For the study at large: From unsorted whole blood, bulk RNA was sequenced, and the chains remained unpaired.

General study points: VDJdb-based matching was biased toward anti-spike CD8 responses and missed private and CD4 specificities.

The TCR library protocol was used to attach unique molecular identifiers. These identifiers were attached to individual cDNA molecules. TCRdb analysed the 5' RACE reads with MiXCR anew, one entry per CDR3 protein. The sample carries some 81,000 distinct CDR3 sequences, roughly a sixth recorded once. Trimming shortened V by 6 bases and J by 2 bases, and 16 bases separated the two germline ends. CDR3 length equals 15 residues. CDR1 and CDR2 from the germline V gene are DFQATT and SNEGSKA (reference sequence). The genes are TRBV20-1 and TRBJ2-2, with D possibly being TRBD2 (6 bases). This TCR derives from an adult who was a healthcare worker with PCR-confirmed SARS-CoV-2 infection or an uninfected control (not recorded which). The material sequenced was whole blood. The chain's CDR3 is CSAVSETRNTGELFF. CDR3 bases: TGCAGTGCGGTCAGTGAGACTAGAAACACCGGGGAGCTGTTTTTT.